Each of the 16 T cell receptor beta chains below was sequenced from the same sample in a study of Graves' ophthalmopathy and Graves' hyperthyroidism (dated by TCRdb to 2016 to 2019). Sequencing was carried out with an Illumina HiSeq 2000. TCR beta CDR3 regions were amplified from RNA transcripts for repertoire sequencing. A first-round RT-PCR used HTBI primers with the Qiagen OneStep RT-PCR kit, followed by a second-round multiplex PCR, size selection and purification. TCRdb handled the public reads itself, with Q25 trimming in fastp and clone calling in MiXCR, and kept productive beta chains. CDR3 protein sequences are deduplicated, and each keeps its most common genes and DNA. The sample contains 240,000 or so distinct CDR3 sequences, approximately 42% of them found a single time. Approximately 51% of the sample is held by the ten biggest clonotypes. The sample was peripheral blood. The receptors here all came from an adult man with Graves' ophthalmopathy.

This sequence joins TRBV29-1 and TRBJ1-1; 9 nucleotides agree with TRBD1. The CDR3 has 12 residues. The V gene end was trimmed by 4 bases and the J gene end by 9 bases; junction bases not matched to a gene: 6. The germline V gene has CDR1 SQVTM and CDR2 ANQGSEA. This CDR3 reads CSVGDRGTKAFF. CDR3 nucleotide sequence: TGCAGCGTTGGAGACAGGGGGACTAAAGCTTTCTTT.

This clonotype was detected only a few times. The CDR3 DNA reads as TGTGCCAGCAGTCCCCGGCGTGGAGGGGCCAACGTCCTGACTTTC. Its protein is CASSPRRGGANVLTF. The rearrangement links TRBV12-3 or TRBV12-4 to TRBJ2-6; D unclear. This CDR3 is built from 15 residues. V was pared by 5 bases and J by 4 bases, with 12 bases between.

The table lists this clonotype with a count of one. The chain couples TRBV7-6 to TRBJ1-5; 9 nucleotides line up with TRBD1. The CDR3 is 15 residues long. CDR1 SGHVS and CDR2 FNYEAQ come from the germline V gene. V was clipped by 5 bases and J by 3 bases; unmatched bases: 5. The CDR3 reads CASSGGTGPNQPQHF. The DNA of the CDR3 is TGTGCCAGCAGCGGAGGGACAGGGCCCAATCAGCCCCAGCATTTT.

The chain couples TRBV2 to TRBJ1-4; TRBD1 might be the D (6 bases). Looked up from germline, CDR1 is SNHLY and CDR2 is FYNNEI. CDR3 length: 14 amino acids. V was clipped by 4 bases and J by 8 bases, with 14 bases between them. CDR3 sequence (DNA): TGTGCCAGCAGTGTTGACCTAAGGGGGGAAAAACTGTTTTTT. Translating gives CASSVDLRGEKLFF.

The CDR3 bases are TGTGCCAGCAGCTTAGAGGTTACCCTCTACGAGCAGTACTTC. Encoded protein: CASSLEVTLYEQYF. The J gene is TRBJ2-7, the V gene TRBV7-9; D remains unclear. Germline loops: CDR1 SEHNR, CDR2 FQNEAQ (reference sequence). This CDR3 is built from 14 residues. Trimming pared 1 base from V and 3 bases from J, leaving 10 bases between.

J is TRBJ2-2 and V is TRBV20-1; D call uncertain. CDR1 DFQATT and CDR2 SNEGSKA come from the germline V gene (reference sequence). Trimming took off 2 bases at V and 4 bases at J, with 2 bases between the two ends. This CDR3 region has 11 residues. The CDR3 loop reads CSARSTGELFF. Here the CDR3 DNA reads TGCAGTGCTAGATCCACCGGGGAGCTGTTTTTT.

This chain connects TRBV6-5 to TRBJ1-2; D perhaps matches TRBD1 (6 bases). The CDR3 sequence is 16 residues long. The V gene lost 5 bases and the J gene lost 8 bases, with 24 bases spanning the gap. Germline V gene lookup returns CDR1 MNHEY and CDR2 SVGAGI. CDR3 loop: CASSEGGMGLGYGYTF. The CDR3, as DNA: TGTGCCAGCAGTGAAGGGGGGATGGGCCTTGGTTACGGCTACACCTTC.

The rearrangement links TRBV19 to TRBJ1-4; TRBD1 matches at 7 bases. Germline loops: CDR1 LNHDA, CDR2 SQIVND (reference sequence). This CDR3 is built from 14 residues. J gave up 7 bases and V 9 bases, and 11 bases lay outside the gene matches. Here the CDR3 reads CASQPQGEIEKLFF. The CDR3 coding sequence is TGTGCCAGCCAACCTCAGGGGGAGATTGAAAAACTGTTTTTT.

This chain joins TRBV11-2 and TRBJ1-2, with TRBD1 identical over 9 bases. Germline values: CDR1 SGHAT, CDR2 FQNNGV. The CDR3 is 16 residues long. V lost 5 bases, J lost 4 bases, and 11 bases stayed unmatched. Written as DNA, the CDR3 is TGTGCCAGCAGCCTACCACTGGGACAGGGTAGCTATGGCTACACCTTC. Translating gives CASSLPLGQGSYGYTF.

This clonotype was counted a few times. The CDR3 DNA sequence: TGTGCCAGTAGTATAGTTGGACTTAAACCCAACGAGCAGTACTTC. It is translated as CASSIVGLKPNEQYF. This chain links TRBV19 with TRBJ2-7; a possible D gene is TRBD2 (5 bases). This CDR3 region has 15 residues. V gave up 1 base and J gave up 5 bases, with 15 bases separating them. The germline V gene encodes CDR1 LNHDA and CDR2 SQIVND (reference sequence).

This clonotype occurred once. The rearrangement links TRBV20-1 to TRBJ1-5; D possibly corresponds to TRBD1 (5 bases). V was cut by 7 bases and J by 3 bases, with 19 bases left in between. Per germline, CDR1 DFQATT and CDR2 SNEGSKA (reference sequence). The CDR3 contains 15 residues. The CDR3 here is CSGGDAASHNQPQHF. For the CDR3, the DNA is TGCAGTGGGGGGGATGCGGCATCCCACAATCAGCCCCAGCATTTT.

CDR3 in amino acids: CASEEINQPQHF. For the CDR3, the DNA is TGTGCCAGCGAAGAGATCAATCAGCCCCAGCATTTT. The chain combines TRBV5-5 with TRBJ1-5, with D hard to call. In germline, CDR1 is SGHKS, CDR2 YYEKEE (reference sequence). Trimming pared 7 bases from V and 3 bases from J, leaving 8 bases between. The CDR3 runs 12 residues.

This clonotype was recorded at least ten times. J is TRBJ2-5 and V is TRBV7-9; D unresolved. The CDR3 is made up of 11 amino acids. Trimming left V 4 bases short and J 3 bases short, with 3 bases between. CDR1 SEHNR and CDR2 FQNEAQ come from the germline V gene (reference sequence). CDR3 in amino acids: CASSSEETQYF. As DNA, the CDR3 is TGTGCCAGCAGCTCCGAAGAGACCCAGTACTTC.

The V gene is TRBV12-3 or TRBV12-4, the J gene TRBJ2-2; perhaps D is TRBD1 or TRBD2 (5 bases each). This CDR3 region has 15 residues. Trimming stripped 7 bases from V and 4 bases from J, with 16 bases between. The DNA of the CDR3 is TGTGCCAGCAAACACCGGGACCAAAGCACCGGGGAGCTGTTTTTT. This codes for CASKHRDQSTGELFF.

The V gene is TRBV7-9, the J gene TRBJ2-7; D is perhaps TRBD1 (6 bases). Trimming cost V 7 bases and J 2 bases, with 15 bases left between them. The CDR3 has 14 amino acids. From germline, CDR1 is SEHNR and CDR2 FQNEAQ (reference sequence). The CDR3 DNA reads as TGTGCCAGCACTCGGGACACGAAAACCTACGAGCAGTACTTC. Translation gives CASTRDTKTYEQYF.

The rearrangement links TRBV2 to TRBJ1-1; D remains ambiguous. The CDR3 spans 14 residues. V lost 4 bases, J lost 5 bases, and 14 bases lay in between. Germline CDR1 SNHLY, CDR2 FYNNEI. The CDR3 loop reads CASSGPGRATEAFF. The CDR3 region has the DNA TGTGCCAGCAGTGGCCCCGGGAGGGCAACTGAAGCTTTCTTT.